This T cell receptor (beta chain) appears in the sequencing data of a study of monozygotic twins with inflammatory bowel disease. Study observations and caveats: Patients with IBD had less TCRbeta diversity (inverse Simpson) than their healthy co-twins. The analysis yielded no support for one strong signal or clonotype associated with IBD.

The study subjected TCRalpha and TCRbeta cDNA to two nested PCRs of around 15 and 9 cycles. TCRdb re-analyzed the 5' RACE reads; it lists each CDR3 protein once, without DNA. The sample totals some 200,000 distinct CDR3 sequences; its top ten clones hold around 1.5%. With regard to this clonotype: Its cognate antigen is unknown.

Phlebotomy per donor yielded a single 2.5 ml blood sample. The CDR3 has 15 residues. Germline V lookup: CDR1 SGHVS, CDR2 FQNEAQ. Sequencing was carried out using blood. The origin of this receptor is a human donor with ulcerative colitis or Crohn's disease, or a healthy co-twin of an affected twin (not recorded which). The V and J genes are TRBV7-8 and TRBJ2-7; TCRdb's D call of TRBD1 is untestable without DNA. The CDR3: CASRFGTHLSYEQYF.